The 32 T cell receptor beta chains below come from one sample, sequenced in a study of blood T cell repertoires in COVID-19. Sequenced by immunoSEQ multiplex PCR; TCRdb stores in-frame clones only, minus some. Altogether roughly 11,000 clones are present, about 85% being singletons, with the ten largest covering less than 6%. Sample: peripheral blood. These receptors were obtained from a human donor in a cohort sampled during active COVID-19.

In this sample, this clone turned up a few times. The chain recombines TRBV21-1 with TRBJ2-3; the listed D gene, TRBD2, was not tested against the DNA. TRBV21-1 counts as a pseudogene. This CDR3 has 17 amino acids. CDR3 amino acids: CASSKTRAGGPPDTQYF. The CDR3 DNA reads TGTGCCAGCAGCAAAACCCGAGCGGGAGGGCCGCCGGATACGCAGTATTTT.

The chain links TRBV19 to TRBJ2-6, with D perhaps TRBD2 (7 bases). Germline CDR1 is LNHDA and CDR2 is SQIVND (reference sequence). Trimming took off 1 base at V and 5 bases at J, with 15 bases between the two ends. The CDR3 length is 17 residues. This chain's CDR3 is CASSIVGGPPRANVLTF. The CDR3 DNA is TGTGCCAGTAGTATAGTCGGGGGGCCCCCTAGGGCCAACGTCCTGACTTTC.

V and J are TRBV9 and TRBJ2-3, with 9 bases that match TRBD2. The V segment lost 0 bases and the J segment 4 bases; nucleotides outside the gene matches: 9. Per germline, CDR1 SGDLS and CDR2 YYNGEE. This CDR3 is 17 amino acids long. The CDR3 is CASSVGVGGTSPDTQYF. DNA of the CDR3: TGTGCCAGCAGCGTAGGTGTGGGTGGGACTAGCCCAGATACGCAGTATTTT.

The rearrangement joins TRBV6-1 to TRBJ2-7; 10 positions agree with TRBD1. Trimming took 4 bases from V and 4 from J; bases not matched to a gene: 10. In germline, CDR1 is MNHNS, CDR2 SASEGT. This CDR3 has 16 residues. The DNA for the CDR3 is TGTGCCAGCAGTGGACCGGGACAGGGGACACTATACGAGCAGTACTTC. Translated: CASSGPGQGTLYEQYF.

V usage is TRBV10-2 and J usage is TRBJ2-7, with 10 bases lining up with TRBD2. This CDR3 has 15 amino acids. CDR1 is WSHSY, CDR2 SAAADI, per germline. V lost 11 bases, J lost 6 bases, and 16 bases stayed unmatched. CDR3 in DNA: TGCGCCGTCCAGGGTAAGCGGGAGGGCCGTTCCGAGCAGTACTTC. Translation: CAVQGKREGRSEQYF.

The CDR3 DNA sequence: TGTGCCAGCAGCTTCGGACTAGCGGGAGGAATCTCCTACAATGAGCAGTTCTTC. Its protein is CASSFGLAGGISYNEQFF. The rearrangement uses TRBV5-4 and TRBJ2-1, with 14 bases fitting TRBD2. CDR1 is SGHNT, CDR2 YYREEE, per germline (reference sequence). The CDR3 has 18 residues. V was pared by 2 bases and J by 0 bases, with 4 bases of the junction left unmatched.

CDR3 sequence: CASSLTNEKLFF. The CDR3 region has the DNA TGTGCCAGCAGTCTGACTAATGAAAAACTGTTTTTT. The J gene is TRBJ1-4, the V gene TRBV7-8; D is unclear. V lost 6 bases and J lost 2, with 4 bases in between. The CDR3 runs to 12 residues. Germline V gene sequence: CDR1 SGHVS, CDR2 FQNEAQ.

This clone was seen only a few times. The chain couples TRBV19 to TRBJ2-7; D remains ambiguous. V was clipped by 6 bases and J by 6 bases, with 15 bases between them. Germline lookup yields CDR1 LNHDA and CDR2 SQIVND (reference sequence). This CDR3 is built from 13 residues. CDR3 nucleotides: TGTGCCAGTAGCAACGGCGGTTCGGGCGAGCAGTACTTC. It yields the protein CASSNGGSGEQYF.

This clone was picked up a small number of times. CDR3 DNA sequence: TGTGCCAGCAGTTTATCTAGCGGGAGAGGCGAGCAGTACTTC. It encodes CASSLSSGRGEQYF. The V and J genes are TRBV28 and TRBJ2-7; TRBD2 matches 10 bases. The V gene's germline CDR1 is MDHEN and CDR2 SYDVKM. There are 14 residues in the CDR3. The ends lost 1 base at V and 6 bases at J; junction bases unmatched: 3. The full variable domain, completed using reference TRBV28 and TRBJ2-7, is DVKVTQSSRYLVKRTGEKVFLECVQDMDHENMFWYRQDPGLGLRLIYFSYDVKMKEKGDIPEGYSVSREKKERFSLILESASTNQTSMYLCASSLSSGRGEQYFGPGTRLTVT.

This rearrangement joins TRBV6-1 to TRBJ1-2; D perhaps matches TRBD1 (5 bases). With 3 bases removed from V and 4 bases from J, the gap between germline ends came to 12 bases. CDR1 and CDR2 from the germline V gene are MNHNS and SASEGT. The CDR3 contains 14 residues. CDR3 coding DNA: TGTGCCAGCAGTGATGGGCCAGGGCCCTATGGCTACACCTTC. As protein: CASSDGPGPYGYTF.

The chain uses TRBV4-1 and TRBJ1-3; D not certain. CDR1 MGHRA and CDR2 YSYEKL come from the germline V gene. V lost 4 bases, J lost 3 bases, and 10 bases lay in between. This CDR3 is 14 amino acids long. The CDR3 sequence is CASSPKSYGNTIYF. The CDR3 DNA reads TGCGCCAGCAGCCCGAAGAGCTATGGAAACACCATATATTTT.

The chain is built from TRBV5-1 and TRBJ1-1; TRBD1 matches at 8 bases. V was clipped by 3 bases and J by 5 bases; unmatched bases: 12. The CDR3 is 16 amino acids. The germline V gene has CDR1 SGHRS and CDR2 YFSETQ. Here the CDR3 DNA reads TGCGCCAGCAGCTCCCCGGGACAGGCAGGAGGAACTGAAGCTTTCTTT. It encodes CASSSPGQAGGTEAFF.

This chain links TRBV18 with TRBJ1-6; 9 bases fit TRBD1. The V segment lost 2 bases and the J segment 5 bases; nucleotides outside the gene matches: 4. The CDR3 covers 16 residues. Per the germline V gene, CDR1 is KGHSH and CDR2 is LQKENI. The CDR3 region has the DNA TGTGCCAGCTCACCAGCGGGACAGGGAAATAATTCACCCCTCCACTTT. Translation: CASSPAGQGNNSPLHF.

The chain uses TRBV12-3 or TRBV12-4 and TRBJ2-1; TRBD2 agrees at 7 bases. Trimming at V came to 2 bases and at J to 8 bases, leaving 3 bases not matched to a gene. The CDR3 is 13 residues long. The CDR3 loop is CASSLLAVDEQFF. The DNA of the CDR3 is TGTGCCAGCAGTTTACTAGCGGTGGATGAGCAGTTCTTC.

The J gene is TRBJ1-1, the V gene TRBV7-9; 10 positions agree with TRBD1. Per the germline V gene, CDR1 is SEHNR and CDR2 is FQNEAQ (reference sequence). CDR3 length: 14 amino acids. J lost 4 bases, V lost 5 bases, and 4 bases had no gene match. CDR3 nucleotides: TGTGCCAGCAGCAGCCGGGACAGGGGCACTGAAGCTTTCTTT. It yields the protein CASSSRDRGTEAFF.

Only a few counts were recorded for this clone. The chain is built from TRBV4-1 and TRBJ2-7; 7 bases match TRBD1. The CDR3 runs to 14 residues. From germline, CDR1 is MGHRA and CDR2 YSYEKL. Trimming cost V 3 bases and J 3 bases; bases outside gene matches: 5. CDR3: CASSQLQGIYEQYF. In DNA form, the CDR3 reads TGCGCCAGCAGCCAGCTACAGGGGATCTACGAGCAGTACTTC.

This sequence joins TRBV3-1 (or the pseudogene TRBV3-2) and TRBJ1-6; maybe TRBD1 (6 bases). CDR3 length: 16 residues. V was cut by 4 bases and J by 6 bases, with 16 bases left in between. Germline V gene data show CDR1 as LGHDT and CDR2 as YNNKEL (reference sequence). This CDR3 is CASSRNAGTTNSPLHF. The CDR3 DNA follows: TGTGCCAGCAGCCGAAATGCCGGGACAACTAATTCACCCCTCCACTTT.

This chain uses TRBV21-1 with TRBJ2-7; the listed D gene, TRBD1, was not tested against the DNA. TRBV21-1 is assigned pseudogene status. The CDR3 sequence is 18 residues long. The CDR3 DNA sequence: TGTGCCAGCAGCAAGGGCCATAGCCGTGACAGGGAGGCCTACGAGCAGTACTTC. Its translation: CASSKGHSRDREAYEQYF.

V usage is TRBV6-5 and J usage is TRBJ2-2, with 8 bases fitting TRBD2. V shed 5 bases, J shed 8 bases, and the junction held 7 bases outside the gene matches. The CDR3 length is 14 residues. Germline V lookup: CDR1 MNHEY, CDR2 SVGAGI. The CDR3 DNA sequence: TGTGCCAGCAGTCCAGGACTAGCAAGAGGGGAGCTGTTTTTT. It is translated as CASSPGLARGELFF.

J is TRBJ2-3 and V is TRBV5-1; D is perhaps TRBD2 (6 bases). In germline, CDR1 is SGHRS, CDR2 YFSETQ. V gave up 0 bases and J gave up 0 bases, with 8 bases separating them. This CDR3 region has 15 residues. CDR3 residues: CASSLGRGSTDTQYF. DNA of the CDR3: TGCGCCAGCAGCTTGGGGAGGGGCAGCACAGATACGCAGTATTTT.

V is TRBV3-1 (or the pseudogene TRBV3-2) and J is TRBJ2-1, with D tentatively TRBD1 (6 bases). In germline, CDR1 is LGHDT, CDR2 YNNKEL (reference sequence). Trimming stripped 4 bases from V and 5 bases from J, with 18 bases between. The CDR3 extends over 16 amino acids. The CDR3 DNA follows: TGTGCCAGCAGCCCTAGAAACAGGGTTCCCCACAATGAGCAGTTCTTC. Translated: CASSPRNRVPHNEQFF.

The chain is built from TRBV9 and TRBJ2-7; D is uncertain. V gave up 0 bases and J gave up 0 bases, with 7 bases separating them. The length of the CDR3 is 14 residues. Per germline, CDR1 SGDLS and CDR2 YYNGEE. The CDR3 sequence is CASSVGRSSYEQYF. The CDR3, as DNA: TGTGCCAGCAGCGTAGGTAGGAGCTCCTACGAGCAGTACTTC.

The chain uses TRBV5-1 and TRBJ2-1, with a tentative D call TRBD2 (6 bases). The CDR3 totals 17 residues. With 4 bases removed from V and 1 base from J, the gap between germline ends came to 18 bases. Germline V gives CDR1 SGHRS, CDR2 YFSETQ. The chain's CDR3 is CASSRGTLSSSYNEQFF. The CDR3 DNA reads as TGCGCCAGCAGCCGAGGGACTCTTTCCTCTTCCTACAATGAGCAGTTCTTC.

The V gene is TRBV18, the J gene TRBJ1-1, with 8 positions matching TRBD1. V dropped 2 bases and J dropped 1; count of bases not matched to a gene: 0. The CDR3 is made up of 14 amino acids. Germline CDR1 and CDR2: KGHSH and LQKENI. The chain's CDR3 is CASSPTGGNTEAFF. Written as DNA, the CDR3 is TGTGCCAGCTCACCAACAGGGGGGAACACTGAAGCTTTCTTT.

This clone was counted once. The rearrangement joins TRBV3-1 (or the pseudogene TRBV3-2) to TRBJ2-5, with 13 positions matching TRBD2. J gave up 2 bases and V 0 bases, and 9 bases lay outside the gene matches. The CDR3 has 19 residues. Germline loops: CDR1 LGHDT, CDR2 YNNKEL (reference sequence). For the CDR3, the DNA is TGTGCCAGCAGCCAAGATTGGGATGGGACTAGCGGGATTCAAGAGACCCAGTACTTC. Translation: CASSQDWDGTSGIQETQYF.

The rearrangement links TRBV6-5 to TRBJ2-7; 8 nucleotides line up with TRBD1. This CDR3 is 15 amino acids long. Trimming at V came to 2 bases and at J to 2 bases, leaving 5 bases not matched to a gene. The germline V gene encodes CDR1 MNHEY and CDR2 SVGAGI. This chain's CDR3 is CASSYARQGPYEQYF. As DNA, the CDR3 is TGTGCCAGCAGTTACGCCCGACAGGGGCCCTACGAGCAGTACTTC.

The rearrangement links TRBV6-5 to TRBJ2-7, with D maybe TRBD2 (5 bases). The CDR3 is made up of 15 amino acids. Deletions cut 0 bases from V and 5 bases from J, with 14 bases between. Germline-derived CDR1 and CDR2 are MNHEY and SVGAGI. The CDR3 is CASSYSFAEGHEQYF. In DNA, the CDR3 is TGTGCCAGCAGTTACTCTTTCGCTGAGGGCCACGAGCAGTACTTC.

The chain carries TRBV19 and TRBJ1-3, with 7 bases identical to TRBD1. J was trimmed by 7 bases and V by 5 bases; bases with no gene match: 14. Germline V gives CDR1 LNHDA, CDR2 SQIVND (reference sequence). The CDR3 runs 16 residues. The CDR3 nucleotides are TGTGCCAGTAGTGACCTTCGAGGGGGCCGAGGTAACACCATATATTTT. Translated, it gives CASSDLRGGRGNTIYF.

The rearrangement joins TRBV28 to TRBJ1-3; TRBD1 is a possible D gene (6 bases). V dropped 2 bases and J dropped 4 bases, with 12 bases sitting between them. Germline lookup yields CDR1 MDHEN and CDR2 SYDVKM. The CDR3 contains 15 residues. CDR3 DNA: TGTGCCAGCAGTTTAATGGGGGGGCTCGGAAACACCATATATTTT. This gives the protein CASSLMGGLGNTIYF.

V is TRBV5-5 and J is TRBJ1-2, with D maybe TRBD1 (6 bases). Trimming removed 4 bases at V and 0 bases at J, with 16 bases between. Germline V lookup: CDR1 SGHKS, CDR2 YYEKEE (reference sequence). The CDR3 is 16 amino acids. CDR3 region: CASSRDIMRANYGYTF. CDR3 DNA: TGTGCCAGCAGCAGGGACATCATGAGAGCTAACTATGGCTACACCTTC.

The J gene is TRBJ2-1, the V gene TRBV7-2; TRBD2 agrees at 8 bases. In germline, CDR1 is SGHTA, CDR2 FQGNSA. The trim removed 4 bases at V and 7 bases at J, leaving 9 bases unmatched. The CDR3 covers 15 residues. The CDR3 spells CASSSRRGGRNEQFF. CDR3 nucleotide sequence: TGTGCCAGCAGCTCCCGGCGCGGGGGGAGGAATGAGCAGTTCTTC.

The chain joins TRBV5-6 to TRBJ2-5, with D perhaps matching TRBD2 (6 bases). This CDR3 region has 13 residues. Germline CDR1 SGHDT, CDR2 YYEEEE. The ends were cut back, 3 bases at V and 7 bases at J, with 13 bases in the middle. CDR3 DNA sequence: TGTGCCAGCAGCTGGACTAAGATGGGGACCCAGTACTTC. Its translation is CASSWTKMGTQYF.